This TCR beta chain is from a study of T cell clonality in common variable immunodeficiency. Only in-frame clones appear in the TCRdb table, and some are missing; sequencing was by immunoSEQ multiplex PCR. The sample was found to contain tens of thousands of clones, and every one recurs. In its sample, this clone was seen many times. The read ends 3 residues early relative to the CDR3; the germline J gene fills the gap. Per the germline V gene, CDR1 is SGHNT and CDR2 is YYREEE (reference sequence). This CDR3 comprises 14 residues. V dropped 1 base and J dropped 5; count of bases not matched to a gene: 1.

The chain links TRBV5-4 to TRBJ2-5; TRBD1 matches at 11 bases. Source material: peripheral blood mononuclear cells. The sequence was obtained from a person between 18 and 70 years old in good health. Partial CDR3 DNA: TGTGCCAGCAGCTTGTGGGACAGGGGGGAGACC. It codes for CASSLWDRGET. The complete CDR3 reads CASSLWDRGETQYF. Full variable domain (remainder filled in from reference TRBV5-4 and TRBJ2-5): ETGVTQSPTHLIKTRGQQVTLRCSSQSGHNTVSWYQQALGQGPQFIFQYYREEENGRGNFPPRFSGLQFPNYSSELNVNALELDDSALYLCASSLWDRGETQYFGPGTRLLVL.